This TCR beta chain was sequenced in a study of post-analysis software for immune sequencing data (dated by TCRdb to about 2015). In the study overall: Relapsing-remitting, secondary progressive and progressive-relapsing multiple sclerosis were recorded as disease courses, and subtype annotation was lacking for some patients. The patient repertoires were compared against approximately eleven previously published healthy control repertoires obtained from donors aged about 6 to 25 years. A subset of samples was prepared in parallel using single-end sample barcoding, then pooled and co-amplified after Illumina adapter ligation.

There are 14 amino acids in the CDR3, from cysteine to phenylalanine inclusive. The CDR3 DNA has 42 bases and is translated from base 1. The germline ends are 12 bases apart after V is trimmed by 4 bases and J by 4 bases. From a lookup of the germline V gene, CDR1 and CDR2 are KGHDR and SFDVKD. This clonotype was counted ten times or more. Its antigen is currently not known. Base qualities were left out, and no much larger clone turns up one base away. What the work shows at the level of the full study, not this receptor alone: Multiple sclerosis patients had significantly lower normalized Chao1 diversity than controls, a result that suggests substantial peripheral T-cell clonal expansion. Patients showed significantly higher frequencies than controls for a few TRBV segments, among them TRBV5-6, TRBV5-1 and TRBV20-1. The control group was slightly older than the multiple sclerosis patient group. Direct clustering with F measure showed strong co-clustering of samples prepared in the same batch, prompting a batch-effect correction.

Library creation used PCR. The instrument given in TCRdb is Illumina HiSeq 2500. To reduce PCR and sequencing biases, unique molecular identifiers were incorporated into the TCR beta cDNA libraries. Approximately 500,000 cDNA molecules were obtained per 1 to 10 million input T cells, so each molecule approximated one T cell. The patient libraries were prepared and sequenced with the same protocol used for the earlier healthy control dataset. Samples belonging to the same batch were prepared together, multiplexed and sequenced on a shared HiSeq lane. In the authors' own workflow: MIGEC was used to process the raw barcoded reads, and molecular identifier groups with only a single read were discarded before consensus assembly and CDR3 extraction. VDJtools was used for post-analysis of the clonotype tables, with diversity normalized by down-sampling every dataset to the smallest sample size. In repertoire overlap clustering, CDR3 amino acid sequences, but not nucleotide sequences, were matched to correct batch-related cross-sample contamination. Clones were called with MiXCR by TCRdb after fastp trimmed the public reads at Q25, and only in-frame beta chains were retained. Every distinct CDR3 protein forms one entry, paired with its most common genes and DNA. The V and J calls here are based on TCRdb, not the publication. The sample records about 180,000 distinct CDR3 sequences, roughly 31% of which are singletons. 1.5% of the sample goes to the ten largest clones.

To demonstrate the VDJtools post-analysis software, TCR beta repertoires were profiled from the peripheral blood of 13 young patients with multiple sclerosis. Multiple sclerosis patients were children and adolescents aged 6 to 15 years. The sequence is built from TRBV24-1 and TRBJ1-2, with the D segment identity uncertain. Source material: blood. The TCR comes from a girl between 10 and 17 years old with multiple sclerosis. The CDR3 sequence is CATSEPTTGYGYTF. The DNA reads TGTGCCACCAGTGAGCCGACAACTGGCTATGGCTACACCTTC.